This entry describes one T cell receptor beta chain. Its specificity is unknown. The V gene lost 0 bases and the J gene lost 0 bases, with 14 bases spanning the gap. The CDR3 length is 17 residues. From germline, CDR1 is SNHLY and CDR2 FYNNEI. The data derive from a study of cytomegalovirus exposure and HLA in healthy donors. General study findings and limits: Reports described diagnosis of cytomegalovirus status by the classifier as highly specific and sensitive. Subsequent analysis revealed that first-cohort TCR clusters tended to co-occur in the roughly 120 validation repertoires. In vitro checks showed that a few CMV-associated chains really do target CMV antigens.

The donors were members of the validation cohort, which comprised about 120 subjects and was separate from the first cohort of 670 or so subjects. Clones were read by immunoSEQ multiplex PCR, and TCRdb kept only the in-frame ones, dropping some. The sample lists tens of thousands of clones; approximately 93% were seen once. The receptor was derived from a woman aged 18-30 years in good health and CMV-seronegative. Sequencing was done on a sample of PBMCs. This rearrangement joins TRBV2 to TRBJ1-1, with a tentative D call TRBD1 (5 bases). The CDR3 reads CASSEALVLGVNTEAFF. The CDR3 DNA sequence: TGTGCCAGCAGTGAAGCGTTAGTCTTAGGGGTGAACACTGAAGCTTTCTTT. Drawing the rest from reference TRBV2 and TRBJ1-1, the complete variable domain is EPEVTQTPSHQVTQMGQEVILRCVPISNHLYFYWYRQILGQKVEFLVSFYNNEISEKSEIFDDQFSVERPDGSNFTLKIRSTKLEDSAMYFCASSEALVLGVNTEAFFGQGTRLTVV.